Many counts were recorded for the clone carrying this T cell receptor beta chain. Regarding time point: before trial treatment. TRAV and TRBV primers primed cDNA for both TCRalpha and TCRbeta. Over approximately 20 PCR cycles, TCRs were amplified from a constant-region primer and V-primer adapter. TCRdb independently ran MiXCR on the reads; one entry per CDR3 protein. This table holds more than 85,000 distinct CDR3 sequences, more than 8% found once. The germline V gene encodes CDR1 SGHTA and CDR2 FQGTGA. V shed 2 bases and J shed 8 bases, with 12 bases lying between them. The CDR3 runs to 14 residues. This sample was included in a study of low-dose radiotherapy and immunotherapy resistance in tumors.

This receptor was obtained from a male donor with prostate cancer. The rearrangement links TRBV7-3 to TRBJ2-2; no clear D gene. This material consisted of PBMCs, taken before treatment. The CDR3 protein is CASSLGGIQGELFF. DNA for the CDR3: TGTGCCAGCAGCTTAGGTGGGATCCAGGGGGAGCTGTTTTTT. Filled out from reference TRBV7-3 and TRBJ2-2, the complete variable domain reads GAGVSQTPSNKVTEKGKYVELRCDPISGHTALYWYRQSLGQGPEFLIYFQGTGAADDSGLPNDRFFAVRPEGSVSTLKIQRTERGDSAVYLCASSLGGIQGELFFGEGSRLTVL.